This entry lists 30 T cell receptor beta chains sequenced from one sample in a study of blood T cells in healthy people across ages. Sample-barcoded 5' priming and a J-beta primer mix drove a second PCR of roughly 7 to 11 cycles. MiXCR, run by TCRdb on the 5' RACE reads, gives a single entry per CDR3 protein. The sample has hundreds of thousands of distinct CDR3 sequences, roughly 30% seen once; the top ten hold over 15%. The specimen sequenced was blood. The receptor source for this set is a woman older than 75 in good health.

This clonotype was observed many times. This chain joins TRBV5-4 and TRBJ2-1; D not resolved. Per the germline V gene, CDR1 is SGHNT and CDR2 is YYREEE (reference sequence). The ends were cut back, 4 bases at V and 7 bases at J, with 9 bases in the middle. This CDR3 has 12 amino acids. The CDR3 nucleotides are TGTGCCAGCAGCCTTGACACGAATGAGCAGTTCTTC. This translates into CASSLDTNEQFF.

The chain joins TRBV6-6 to TRBJ2-7; the match to TRBD1 covers 8 bases. The germline gives CDR1 MNHNY, CDR2 SVGAGI (reference sequence). The CDR3 runs to 14 residues. V dropped 3 bases and J dropped 6; count of bases not matched to a gene: 7. CDR3 sequence: CASSYGQGGTEQYF. In nucleotides, the CDR3 is TGTGCCAGCAGTTATGGACAGGGTGGGACCGAGCAGTACTTC.

The chain is built from TRBV12-3 or TRBV12-4 and TRBJ1-3; no definite D call. This CDR3 comprises 16 residues. V was trimmed by 3 bases and J by 0 bases, leaving 12 bases between them. DNA of the CDR3: TGTGCCAGCAGTTTCTGGGTCGGAAACTCTGGAAACACCATATATTTT. This sequence encodes CASSFWVGNSGNTIYF.

This clonotype was detected ten times or more. The chain uses TRBV7-8 and TRBJ2-6, with unresolved D. Trimming removed 0 bases at V and 0 bases at J, with 3 bases between. The CDR3 runs to 15 residues. The germline gives CDR1 SGHVS, CDR2 FQNEAQ. This chain's CDR3 is CASSLAGSGANVLTF. CDR3 nucleotides: TGTGCCAGCAGCTTAGCGGGCTCTGGGGCCAACGTCCTGACTTTC.

Ten or more counts support this clonotype. The rearrangement joins TRBV29-1 to TRBJ1-2, with D possibly being TRBD1 (6 bases). CDR1 and CDR2 from the germline V gene are SQVTM and ANQGSEA. Trimming removed 0 bases at V and 4 bases at J, with 12 bases between. This CDR3 is 14 amino acids long. The CDR3 here is CSVEEKTGTYGYTF. In DNA form, the CDR3 reads TGCAGCGTTGAAGAAAAGACAGGAACCTATGGCTACACCTTC.

As to this clonotype: It may be a read error: a sequence one base away is much more abundant. The V call is TRBV12-5, the J call TRBJ2-3; D remains unclear. Trimming shortened V by 3 bases and J by 6 bases, and 7 bases separated the two germline ends. The V gene's germline CDR1 is LGHNT and CDR2 FRNRAP. This CDR3 comprises 12 residues. CDR3 in amino acids: CASGFWFDTQYF. In nucleotides, the CDR3 is TGTGCTAGTGGTTTTTGGTTCGATACGCAGTATTTT.

This clonotype showed up many times. The chain links TRBV27 to TRBJ2-1, with 11 bases aligning to TRBD2. J lost 3 bases, V lost 5 bases, and 15 bases had no gene match. The CDR3 is 19 amino acids. Germline V gives CDR1 MNHEY, CDR2 SMNVEV (reference sequence). The CDR3 sequence is CASSQRPLAGGHIYNEQFF. The CDR3 DNA sequence: TGTGCCAGCAGTCAAAGACCTCTAGCGGGGGGACACATCTACAATGAGCAGTTCTTC.

This clonotype was seen a few times. V gene TRBV20-1 combines with J gene TRBJ1-5; no firm D call. The ends were cut back, 3 bases at V and 4 bases at J, with 13 bases in the middle. Germline CDR1 and CDR2: DFQATT and SNEGSKA (reference sequence). CDR3 length: 14 residues. The chain's CDR3 is CSARATAGNQPQHF. CDR3 DNA sequence: TGCAGTGCTAGGGCTACAGCGGGGAATCAGCCCCAGCATTTT.

The sample holds a few counts of this clonotype. The chain carries TRBV5-4 and TRBJ2-1; D uncertain. The DNA end lines up better with TRBJ2-7; the J call may be wrong. The germline V gene encodes CDR1 SGHNT and CDR2 YYREEE (reference sequence). The CDR3 covers 11 residues. The CDR3 region has the DNA TGTGCCAGCAGCTCCCTCAATGAGCAGTACTTC. This sequence encodes CASSSLNEQYF.

The table lists this clonotype with a few counts. The genes are TRBV2 and TRBJ1-1, with a tentative D call TRBD1 (5 bases). V lost 6 bases and J 1 base, leaving 12 bases between the germline ends. CDR3 length equals 14 residues. Germline assignment: CDR1 SNHLY and CDR2 FYNNEI. CDR3 in DNA: TGTGCCAGCAGCCGGGACGGGAGGAACACTGAAGCTTTCTTT. It is translated as CASSRDGRNTEAFF.

The sample holds many counts of this clonotype. The chain joins TRBV5-1 to TRBJ2-1, with 8 positions matching TRBD2. Germline CDR1 reads SGHRS; CDR2 reads YFSETQ. The V segment lost 6 bases and the J segment 0 bases; nucleotides outside the gene matches: 8. The CDR3 has 16 residues. CDR3 DNA: TGCGCCAGCAACTCGGGGGGGGCGAGCTCCTACAATGAGCAGTTCTTC. It translates to CASNSGGASSYNEQFF. Together with reference TRBV5-1 and TRBJ2-1, the CDR3 gives the full variable domain: KAGVTQTPRYLIKTRGQQVTLSCSPISGHRSVSWYQQTPGQGLQFLFEYFSETQRNKGNFPGRFSGRQFSNSRSEMNVSTLELGDSALYLCASNSGGASSYNEQFFGPGTRLTVL.

The chain is built from TRBV4-3 and TRBJ2-7, with D perhaps TRBD1 (6 bases). Trimming shortened V by 0 bases and J by 4 bases, and 13 bases separated the two germline ends. The CDR3 covers 15 residues. Germline V gives CDR1 LGHNA, CDR2 YSLEER. CDR3 region: CASSQEGAHTYEQYF. Written as DNA, the CDR3 is TGCGCCAGCAGCCAAGAGGGGGCACATACTTACGAGCAGTACTTC.

The table lists this clonotype with a count of one. The junction differs from germline at one of its ends, possibly a read error. The chain joins TRBV18 to TRBJ1-1; unclear D gene. Germline CDR1 is KGHSH and CDR2 is LQKENI. The CDR3 is 16 residues long. CDR3 in DNA: TGTGCCGGCTCACCCTCCTCTGACATTTCGAACACTGAAGCTTTCTTT. This codes for CAGSPSSDISNTEAFF.

The J gene is TRBJ1-1, the V gene TRBV6-2 or TRBV6-3; D is unclear. Germline V CDR1 and CDR2: MNHEY, SVGEGT. This CDR3 comprises 13 residues. V lost 0 bases and J 7 bases, leaving 9 bases between the germline ends. CDR3 residues: CASSYSKPVEAFF. As DNA, the CDR3 is TGTGCCAGCAGTTACTCTAAGCCCGTTGAAGCTTTCTTT.

This clonotype appeared many times. The rearrangement joins TRBV10-3 to TRBJ2-1, with 7 nucleotides matching TRBD1. Germline CDR1 and CDR2: ENHRY and SYGVKD. The CDR3 runs to 13 residues. The V segment lost 11 bases and the J segment 5 bases; nucleotides outside the gene matches: 9. The CDR3 DNA reads TGTGCCCTAGGGGGCCAGGCGGACAATGAGCAGTTCTTC. It translates to CALGGQADNEQFF.

There are a few counts of this clonotype. It may be a read error: a sequence one base away is much more abundant. V gene TRBV4-2 combines with J gene TRBJ1-2, with 7 bases that match TRBD1. The CDR3 sequence is 20 residues long. The J segment lost 4 bases and the V segment lost 4 bases, leaving 24 bases of the junction unmatched. Germline V gives CDR1 LGHNA, CDR2 YNFKEQ. The chain's CDR3 is CASSPDSGGGQDSSSYGYTF. Here the CDR3 DNA reads TGTGCCAGCAGCCCAGATTCGGGAGGAGGACAGGACTCATCCTCCTATGGCTACACCTTC.

Of note for this clonotype: This clone may be a read error of a much larger clone one base away. The CDR3 reads CASSARQTDAQYF. CDR3 nucleotides: TGTGCCAGCAGCGCCCGACAGACAGATGCGCAGTATTTT. This chain connects TRBV7-2 to TRBJ2-3, with D possibly being TRBD1 (5 bases). Germline V gene data show CDR1 as SGHTA and CDR2 as FQGNSA. The CDR3 sequence is 13 residues long.

In this sample, this clonotype turned up a few times. J is TRBJ1-1 and V is TRBV6-6; TRBD1 might be the D (6 bases). The V and J ends lost 2 bases and 4 bases respectively, with 11 bases between them. CDR3 size: 14 residues. Germline V gene lookup returns CDR1 MNHNY and CDR2 SVGAGI (reference sequence). The CDR3 nucleotides read TGTGCCAGCAGTTACGGAGGGGGGGCCACTGAAGCTTTCTTT. Its translation: CASSYGGGATEAFF.

This clonotype was seen many times. The CDR3 region is CASSLSGRNYEQYF. Written as DNA, the CDR3 is TGTGCCAGCAGCTTGTCTGGGCGCAACTACGAGCAGTACTTC. J is TRBJ2-7 and V is TRBV5-6; D remains ambiguous. V lost 1 base and J 3 bases, leaving 11 bases between the germline ends. The CDR3 covers 14 residues. Germline loops: CDR1 SGHDT, CDR2 YYEEEE. Using reference TRBV5-6 and TRBJ2-7 for the parts outside the CDR3, the full variable domain is DAGVTQSPTHLIKTRGQQVTLRCSPKSGHDTVSWYQQALGQGPQFIFQYYEEEERQRGNFPDRFSGHQFPNYSSELNVNALLLGDSALYLCASSLSGRNYEQYFGPGTRLTVT.

The genes are TRBV14 and TRBJ1-2; 7 bases align to TRBD1. Germline assignment: CDR1 SGHDN and CDR2 FVKESK. The J segment lost 4 bases and the V segment lost 4 bases, leaving 6 bases of the junction unmatched. The CDR3 sequence is 14 residues long. CDR3 in amino acids: CASSLGRGPYGYTF. Here the CDR3 DNA reads TGTGCCAGCAGCCTAGGGAGGGGGCCCTATGGCTACACCTTC.

This clonotype was counted at least ten times. The chain recombines TRBV5-1 with TRBJ2-1; TRBD2 matches 12 bases. Trimming at V came to 4 bases and at J to 9 bases, leaving 14 bases not matched to a gene. The CDR3 spans 17 residues. Germline CDR1 SGHRS, CDR2 YFSETQ. CDR3 sequence: CASSEPRLAGEESEQFF. Written as DNA, the CDR3 is TGCGCCAGCAGCGAGCCCCGACTAGCGGGGGAAGAAAGTGAGCAGTTCTTC.

This clonotype was recorded at least ten times. The V gene is TRBV28, the J gene TRBJ2-7; no clear D gene. The CDR3 has 13 residues. Germline V lookup: CDR1 MDHEN, CDR2 SYDVKM. The ends were cut back, 6 bases at V and 0 bases at J, with 9 bases in the middle. The CDR3 DNA follows: TGTGCCAGCAGCCCCCCAGACTCCTACGAGCAGTACTTC. This sequence encodes CASSPPDSYEQYF.

This clonotype was found once. This chain joins TRBV20-1 and TRBJ2-7; 10 bases are a match to TRBD2. V trimming: 2 bases; J trimming: 2 bases; junction bases outside the gene matches: 6. The germline gives CDR1 DFQATT, CDR2 SNEGSKA (reference sequence). CDR3 length: 15 amino acids. The chain's CDR3 is CSARYTSGVTYEQYF. The DNA of the CDR3 is TGCAGTGCTAGATATACTAGCGGGGTGACCTACGAGCAGTACTTC.

This clonotype appeared many times. CDR3 sequence reads: CASRRRDGISTNEKLFF. Written as DNA, the CDR3 is TGCGCCAGCAGGAGAAGGGACGGAATTTCAACTAATGAAAAACTGTTTTTT. The chain couples TRBV5-1 to TRBJ1-4; tentative D call: TRBD1 (5 bases). Germline values: CDR1 SGHRS, CDR2 YFSETQ. Trimming took 5 bases from V and 0 from J, leaving 17 bases between them. The CDR3 contains 17 residues.

This clonotype was recorded a few times. The rearrangement joins TRBV7-8 to TRBJ1-1; 7 nucleotides line up with TRBD1. The germline V gene has CDR1 SGHVS and CDR2 FQNEAQ. J was trimmed by 3 bases and V by 3 bases; bases with no gene match: 4. The CDR3 extends over 14 amino acids. This chain's CDR3 is CASSLGQLDTEAFF. In DNA, the CDR3 is TGTGCCAGCAGCTTGGGACAGCTGGACACTGAAGCTTTCTTT.

The chain combines TRBV20-1 with TRBJ2-7; possible D gene TRBD1, 5 bases. The CDR3 loop spans 14 amino acids. The germline V gene encodes CDR1 DFQATT and CDR2 SNEGSKA (reference sequence). Trimming stripped 5 bases from V and 4 bases from J, with 18 bases between. CDR3 coding DNA: TGCAGTGCTGGGGCCCGGCTCCGGCCATACGAGCAGTACTTC. It codes for CSAGARLRPYEQYF.

Points on this clonotype: It may be a read error: a sequence one base away is much more abundant. V and J are TRBV20-1 and TRBJ1-2, with 9 positions matching TRBD1. Germline V gene lookup returns CDR1 DFQATT and CDR2 SNEGSKA (reference sequence). V shed 3 bases and J 0 bases; nucleotides not matched to a gene: 5. The CDR3 sequence is 15 residues long. CDR3 sequence: CSASRRTGANYGYTF. The CDR3 coding sequence is TGCAGTGCTAGTCGTAGGACAGGGGCTAACTATGGCTACACCTTC.

In its sample, this clonotype was seen many times. A much bigger clone sits one base away, suggesting this may be a read error. This chain connects TRBV10-3 to TRBJ2-7; 8 nucleotides agree with TRBD2. Germline trimming cut 8 bases from V and 1 base from J; bases unmatched to any gene: 4. There are 13 residues in the CDR3. CDR1 and CDR2 (germline): ENHRY, SYGVKD. The CDR3 DNA is TGTGCCATCGCCCCTAGCGGGTCCTACGAGCAGTACTTC. This encodes CAIAPSGSYEQYF.

Concerning this clonotype: A much larger clone lies a single base off, so this may be a read error. The rearrangement links TRBV3-1 to TRBJ2-1, with 10 bases fitting TRBD2. The length of the CDR3 is 15 residues. Germline-derived CDR1 and CDR2 are LGHDT and YNNKEL (reference sequence). The CDR3 coding sequence is TGTGCCGGCAGCATCTTAGCGGGGGGTTACAATGAGCAGTTCTTC. It translates to CAGSILAGGYNEQFF.

The chain is built from TRBV28 and TRBJ1-5, with a weak D call TRBD1 (6 bases). Germline V lookup: CDR1 MDHEN, CDR2 SYDVKM. The CDR3 consists of 14 residues. Trimming shortened V by 6 bases and J by 1 base, and 10 bases separated the two germline ends. The CDR3 coding sequence is TGTGCCAGCAGAAGGGGGGCCAGCAATCAGCCCCAGCATTTT. Translation: CASRRGASNQPQHF.